These T cell receptor beta chains were read from a single sample in a study of T-cell memory formation after mild COVID-19. TCRdb itself ran the 5' RACE reads through MiXCR, one entry per CDR3 protein. The sample lists about 290,000 distinct CDR3 sequences; about 16% were seen once. The sequencing input was PBMCs or a T cell subset sorted from them (not recorded which). The source is a man between 18 and 29 years old who had mild COVID-19 (a few samples of this study predate the infection). Cell type and time point are not known. CDR3s include the opening cysteine and the closing phenylalanine or tryptophan. The order of the fields is D gene, J gene, V gene, clone size, CDR3 DNA, CDR3 protein. D genes are given only for firm matches. Some rows mark clone size as missing; the rest say once, few, many or name a class of expanded clone.

d_gene: TRBD1; j_gene: TRBJ1-1; v_gene: TRBV4-1; abundance: NA; CDR3nt: TGCGCCAGCAGCCAAGAGACAGACAGGGCGAACACTGAAGCTTTCTTT; CDR3aa: CASSQETDRANTEAFF
d_gene: NA; j_gene: TRBJ1-1; v_gene: TRBV9; abundance: NA; CDR3nt: TGTGCCAGCAGCGGCGGAGGGAGTGAAGCTTTCTTT; CDR3aa: CASSGGGSEAFF
d_gene: NA; j_gene: TRBJ2-1; v_gene: TRBV5-1; abundance: many; CDR3nt: TGCGCCAGCAGCTTCGGAGCCTTGACCTACAATGAGCAGTTCTTC; CDR3aa: CASSFGALTYNEQFF
d_gene: NA; j_gene: TRBJ1-6; v_gene: TRBV9; abundance: few; CDR3nt: TGTGCCAGCAGCCAACAGAATTCACCCCTCCACTTT; CDR3aa: CASSQQNSPLHF
d_gene: NA; j_gene: TRBJ2-2; v_gene: TRBV7-9; abundance: few; CDR3nt: TGTGCCAGCAGCTTATGGTCCGGGGAGCTGTTTTTT; CDR3aa: CASSLWSGELFF
d_gene: NA; j_gene: TRBJ2-2; v_gene: TRBV2; abundance: NA; CDR3nt: TGTGCCAGCAGTAGACAGTACACCGGGGAGCTGTTTTTT; CDR3aa: CASSRQYTGELFF
d_gene: NA; j_gene: TRBJ2-1; v_gene: TRBV5-5; abundance: NA; CDR3nt: TGTGCCAGCAGCTTCCAACAGGAAAGAGAGCAGTTCTTC; CDR3aa: CASSFQQEREQFF
d_gene: TRBD1; j_gene: TRBJ1-1; v_gene: TRBV7-9; abundance: once; CDR3nt: TGTGCCAGCAGCCCCCGCTTTGGCAGGGGGGCCACTGAAGCTTTCTTT; CDR3aa: CASSPRFGRGATEAFF
d_gene: TRBD1; j_gene: TRBJ2-3; v_gene: TRBV13; abundance: few; CDR3nt: TGTGCCAGCAGTTGGGGACAGCCCACAGATACGCAGTATTTT; CDR3aa: CASSWGQPTDTQYF
d_gene: NA; j_gene: TRBJ2-5; v_gene: TRBV6-1; abundance: few; CDR3nt: TGTGCCAGCAGTGACCCCGGGGGAGGCCAAGAGACCCAGTACTTC; CDR3aa: CASSDPGGGQETQYF
d_gene: TRBD1; j_gene: TRBJ1-5; v_gene: TRBV25-1; abundance: few; CDR3nt: TGTGCCAGCGCCACAGGGGTCGATCAGCCCCAGCATTTT; CDR3aa: CASATGVDQPQHF
d_gene: NA; j_gene: TRBJ1-1; v_gene: TRBV24-1; abundance: NA; CDR3nt: TGTGCCACCAGTGGTGGCAGGGACACTGAAGCTTTCTTT; CDR3aa: CATSGGRDTEAFF
d_gene: TRBD1; j_gene: TRBJ2-7; v_gene: TRBV20-1; abundance: few; CDR3nt: TGCAGTGCTGGGGGACAGGGGTACTACGAGCAGTACTTC; CDR3aa: CSAGGQGYYEQYF
d_gene: NA; j_gene: TRBJ2-2; v_gene: TRBV11-2; abundance: NA; CDR3nt: TGTGCCAGCGGGGTCTGGCGGAACGGGGAGCTGTTTTTT; CDR3aa: CASGVWRNGELFF
d_gene: NA; j_gene: TRBJ1-5; v_gene: TRBV7-9; abundance: few; CDR3nt: TGTGCCAGCAGCTTAGCCCTTCCGGATCAGCCCCAGCATTTT; CDR3aa: CASSLALPDQPQHF
d_gene: TRBD1; j_gene: TRBJ2-5; v_gene: TRBV18; abundance: many; CDR3nt: TGTGCCAGCTCCAACAGGGGGCCGGAGACCCAGTACTTC; CDR3aa: CASSNRGPETQYF
d_gene: NA; j_gene: TRBJ2-5; v_gene: TRBV7-2; abundance: few; CDR3nt: TGTGCCACCTGCCCCCGGCGGGCGGGAGAGACCCAGTACTTC; CDR3aa: CATCPRRAGETQYF
d_gene: NA; j_gene: TRBJ1-1; v_gene: TRBV19; abundance: NA; CDR3nt: TGTGCCAGTAGTATAGCTTCAGGGGTCACTGAAGCTTTCTTT; CDR3aa: CASSIASGVTEAFF
d_gene: TRBD1; j_gene: TRBJ2-7; v_gene: TRBV5-5; abundance: NA; CDR3nt: TGTGCCAGCAGCTTGGCCGTGGTCAGGGGGCGGATTTTCGGGCAGTACTTC; CDR3aa: CASSLAVVRGRIFGQYF
d_gene: NA; j_gene: TRBJ1-1; v_gene: TRBV20-1; abundance: few; CDR3nt: TGCAGTGTTCCAAGGCGCCCGGACACTGAAGCTTTCTTT; CDR3aa: CSVPRRPDTEAFF
d_gene: NA; j_gene: TRBJ1-5; v_gene: TRBV5-1; abundance: NA; CDR3nt: TGCGCCAGCAGCTGGGGGAACAGTCCAGATCAGCCCCAGCATTTT; CDR3aa: CASSWGNSPDQPQHF
d_gene: NA; j_gene: TRBJ2-5; v_gene: TRBV2; abundance: many; CDR3nt: TGTGCCAGCAGTGTGTGGGAGACCCAGTACTTC; CDR3aa: CASSVWETQYF
d_gene: NA; j_gene: TRBJ1-1; v_gene: TRBV7-3; abundance: few; CDR3nt: TGTGCCAGCAGCTTAGGGCCGTACAGGGATGAGGGTGAAGCTTTCTTT; CDR3aa: CASSLGPYRDEGEAFF
d_gene: TRBD2; j_gene: TRBJ2-1; v_gene: TRBV19; abundance: many; CDR3nt: TGTGCCAGTAGTAGCCCCAGCGGGGGTGCATACTACAATGAGCAGTTCTTC; CDR3aa: CASSSPSGGAYYNEQFF
d_gene: TRBD1; j_gene: TRBJ1-6; v_gene: TRBV7-2; abundance: few; CDR3nt: TGTGCCAGCAGCTTAGGGACAGGGGCCCCCTTTATATCACCCCTCCACTTT; CDR3aa: CASSLGTGAPFISPLHF
d_gene: TRBD1; j_gene: TRBJ2-3; v_gene: TRBV25-1; abundance: few; CDR3nt: TGTGCCAGCACCATGGACAGGAGAGGGACAGATACGCAGTATTTT; CDR3aa: CASTMDRRGTDTQYF
d_gene: NA; j_gene: TRBJ2-1; v_gene: TRBV7-6; abundance: NA; CDR3nt: TGTGCCAGCAGCTCTTCTAGCATTGAGCAGTTCTTC; CDR3aa: CASSSSSIEQFF
d_gene: NA; j_gene: TRBJ2-3; v_gene: TRBV7-2; abundance: many; CDR3nt: TGTGCCAGCAGCCCCTACACCACAGATACGCAGTATTTT; CDR3aa: CASSPYTTDTQYF
d_gene: TRBD2; j_gene: TRBJ2-3; v_gene: TRBV9; abundance: NA; CDR3nt: TGTGCCATCAGCACCGGACTAGTCCCTCCAGATACGCAGTATTTT; CDR3aa: CAISTGLVPPDTQYF
d_gene: TRBD1; j_gene: TRBJ2-6; v_gene: TRBV7-9; abundance: NA; CDR3nt: TGTGCCAGCAGCCCATCAATGACAGGGGATAGGGCCAACGTCCTGACTTTC; CDR3aa: CASSPSMTGDRANVLTF
d_gene: TRBD1; j_gene: TRBJ2-5; v_gene: TRBV7-8; abundance: few; CDR3nt: TGTGCCAGCAGCCTAACGACAGGGGGTGGGGAGACCCAGTACTTC; CDR3aa: CASSLTTGGGETQYF
d_gene: TRBD2; j_gene: TRBJ2-1; v_gene: TRBV27; abundance: NA; CDR3nt: TGTGCCAGCAGTTTTTCTAGCGGTGATGAGCAGTTCTTC; CDR3aa: CASSFSSGDEQFF
d_gene: NA; j_gene: TRBJ2-5; v_gene: TRBV12-3/TRBV12-4; abundance: NA; CDR3nt: TGTGCCAGCAGCGGGGGCCAACAAGAGACCCAGTACTTC; CDR3aa: CASSGGQQETQYF
d_gene: NA; j_gene: TRBJ1-2; v_gene: TRBV4-3; abundance: few; CDR3nt: TGCGCCAGCAGCCAAGATCAGGGTGGCTATGGCTACACCTTC; CDR3aa: CASSQDQGGYGYTF
d_gene: TRBD1; j_gene: TRBJ2-1; v_gene: TRBV6-5; abundance: few; CDR3nt: TGTGCCAGCAGTTACTCCCGGACAGGGAACAATGAGCAGTTCTTC; CDR3aa: CASSYSRTGNNEQFF
d_gene: TRBD2; j_gene: TRBJ2-1; v_gene: TRBV12-3/TRBV12-4; abundance: NA; CDR3nt: TGTGCCAGCAGTCCGGGGGACTACCCCCCCAATGAGCAGTTCTTC; CDR3aa: CASSPGDYPPNEQFF
d_gene: NA; j_gene: TRBJ2-2; v_gene: TRBV27; abundance: few; CDR3nt: TGTGCCAGCAGTTACCAGTCGAACACCGGGGAGCTGTTTTTT; CDR3aa: CASSYQSNTGELFF
d_gene: TRBD1; j_gene: TRBJ1-2; v_gene: TRBV30; abundance: NA; CDR3nt: TGTGCCTGGAGTGTACAGGGGTATCGATACACCTTC; CDR3aa: CAWSVQGYRYTF
d_gene: TRBD2; j_gene: TRBJ2-3; v_gene: TRBV20-1; abundance: NA; CDR3nt: TGCAGTGCCAACGCGGGGGGTCGCACAGATACGCAGTATTTT; CDR3aa: CSANAGGRTDTQYF
d_gene: TRBD2; j_gene: TRBJ2-3; v_gene: TRBV5-1; abundance: NA; CDR3nt: TGCGCCAGCAGCTTGGTCGGGACTAGCGGGGGGCCCGGTACGCAGTATTTT; CDR3aa: CASSLVGTSGGPGTQYF
d_gene: TRBD2; j_gene: TRBJ2-5; v_gene: TRBV7-2; abundance: few; CDR3nt: TGTGCCAGCAGCTTAAGCGGGGGTTGGGAGACCCAGTACTTC; CDR3aa: CASSLSGGWETQYF
d_gene: NA; j_gene: TRBJ2-5; v_gene: TRBV12-3/TRBV12-4; abundance: NA; CDR3nt: TGTGCCAGCAGTCCAATGGGGAGGCAGACCTTGTACTTC; CDR3aa: CASSPMGRQTLYF
d_gene: NA; j_gene: TRBJ1-1; v_gene: TRBV6-2/TRBV6-3; abundance: NA; CDR3nt: TGTGCCAGCAGCCCGCACAGGGTAATGAACACTGAAGCTTTCTTT; CDR3aa: CASSPHRVMNTEAFF
d_gene: NA; j_gene: TRBJ1-1; v_gene: TRBV20-1; abundance: NA; CDR3nt: TGCAGTGCTAGTGAGCCGGGGAACACTGAAGCTTTCTTT; CDR3aa: CSASEPGNTEAFF
d_gene: NA; j_gene: TRBJ1-6; v_gene: TRBV12-3/TRBV12-4; abundance: NA; CDR3nt: TGTGCCAGCAGTTTCAAGGACCGTAATTCACCCCTCCACTTT; CDR3aa: CASSFKDRNSPLHF
d_gene: TRBD1; j_gene: TRBJ1-2; v_gene: TRBV6-1; abundance: few; CDR3nt: TGTGCCAGCAGTGAAGCCAGGGGGCGCCTTGGCTATGGCTACACCTTC; CDR3aa: CASSEARGRLGYGYTF
d_gene: NA; j_gene: TRBJ2-5; v_gene: TRBV5-1; abundance: NA; CDR3nt: TGCGCCAGCAGCGACGGACGGACAGAATCCACCCAGTACTTC; CDR3aa: CASSDGRTESTQYF
d_gene: NA; j_gene: TRBJ2-7; v_gene: TRBV12-3/TRBV12-4; abundance: many; CDR3nt: TGTGCCAGCAGTTCCAGGGCTGGAGGCGAGCAGTACTTC; CDR3aa: CASSSRAGGEQYF